By share of the sample, the clone carrying this T cell receptor (beta chain) is medium-sized (0.01 to 0.1%). What it recognizes is unknown. The CDR3 end falls 3 residues outside the read, so it is completed with the germline J gene. This sample is part of a study of T cell clonality in common variable immunodeficiency. Points from the study as a whole: CVID patient heterogeneity limited repertoire-clinical complication correlations. Compared with healthy controls, CVID subjects showed increased TCRbeta clonality, mostly in about a third. Shared TCRbeta clones were fewer between CVID subjects than controls.

CDR1 and CDR2 from the germline V gene are MNHNS and SASEGT. Trimming took 1 base from V and 7 from J; bases not matched to a gene: 8. CDR3 length equals 18 residues. Here immunoSEQ multiplex PCR was the method, and the copy in TCRdb shows in-frame clones only, minus some. This sample comprises over 35,000 clones, none seen once only. The rearrangement uses TRBV6-1 and TRBJ2-4, with 15 bases fitting TRBD2. The sequence was collected from a person between 18 and 70 years old in good health. Sample: peripheral blood mononuclear cells. The sequenced part of the CDR3 DNA is TGTGCCAGCAGTGAAGGGGGGACTAGCGGGAGGCCGTGGAACATT. Translating gives CASSEGGTSGRPWNI. The full-length CDR3 reads as CASSEGGTSGRPWNIQYF.